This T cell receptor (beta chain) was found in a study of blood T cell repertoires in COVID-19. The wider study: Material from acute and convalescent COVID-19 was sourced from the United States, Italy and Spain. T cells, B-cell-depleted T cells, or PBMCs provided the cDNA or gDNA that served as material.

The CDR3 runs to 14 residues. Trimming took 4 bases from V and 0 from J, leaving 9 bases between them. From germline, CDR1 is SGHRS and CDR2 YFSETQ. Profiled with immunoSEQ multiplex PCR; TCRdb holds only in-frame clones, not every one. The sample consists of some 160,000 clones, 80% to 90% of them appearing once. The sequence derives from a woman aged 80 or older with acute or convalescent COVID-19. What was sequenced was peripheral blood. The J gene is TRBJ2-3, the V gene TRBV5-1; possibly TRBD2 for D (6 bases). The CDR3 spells CASSAGTSTDTQYF. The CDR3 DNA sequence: TGCGCCAGCAGCGCAGGGACTAGCACAGATACGCAGTATTTT.